The clone carrying this T cell receptor (beta chain) was counted only a few times. The antigen is not known. Germline CDR1 SGHDN, CDR2 FVKESK. Trimming stripped 0 bases from V and 8 bases from J, with 22 bases between. The CDR3 length is 17 residues. This specimen comes from a study of beta chain features in type 1 diabetes. Study as a whole: Healthy donors, compared against patients, showed similar age, gender and cell yields. Regarding the study as a whole: Across patients, naive, central memory and Treg TCRB repertoires exhibited apparently greater similarity than was observed across healthy donors.

Since all of the isolated RNA was reverse transcribed, expressed TCRB transcripts were what got sequenced. Assay: immunoSEQ multiplex PCR; the TCRdb copy retains only in-frame clones and omits some. The table records 350,000 to 450,000 clones, more than 12% of them present only once. What was sequenced was naive CD4+ T cells from blood. The chain is built from TRBV14 and TRBJ1-2, with D possibly being TRBD1 (5 bases). This receptor was identified in a woman under 30 in good health. CDR3 in amino acids: CASSQEYPPSGARGYTF. For the CDR3, the DNA is TGTGCCAGCAGCCAAGAGTACCCACCGAGTGGGGCCCGCGGCTACACCTTC.